This record covers a single TCR beta chain. Its antigen is as yet unknown. A single record per CDR3 protein comes from TCRdb applying MiXCR to the RT-PCR reads. Among 550,000 to 650,000 distinct CDR3 sequences listed, 12% were seen once. This sample stems from a study of response to subunit inactivated influenza vaccine. Regarding the study as a whole: The authors offered the suggestion that each seasonal influenza vaccination recruits few new T cells.

V was pared by 3 bases and J by 7 bases, with 2 bases of the junction left unmatched. In germline, CDR1 is DFQATT, CDR2 SNEGSKA (reference sequence). This CDR3 region has 13 residues. Sequenced here: PBMCs from blood, sampled on the day of vaccination. This sequence joins TRBV20-1 and TRBJ2-1; 11 bases agree with TRBD2. This TCR was sampled from a man aged 45-65 years who received an inactivated influenza vaccine. The CDR3: CSASSGGVNEQFF. DNA of the CDR3: TGCAGTGCTAGTAGCGGGGGGGTGAATGAGCAGTTCTTC.